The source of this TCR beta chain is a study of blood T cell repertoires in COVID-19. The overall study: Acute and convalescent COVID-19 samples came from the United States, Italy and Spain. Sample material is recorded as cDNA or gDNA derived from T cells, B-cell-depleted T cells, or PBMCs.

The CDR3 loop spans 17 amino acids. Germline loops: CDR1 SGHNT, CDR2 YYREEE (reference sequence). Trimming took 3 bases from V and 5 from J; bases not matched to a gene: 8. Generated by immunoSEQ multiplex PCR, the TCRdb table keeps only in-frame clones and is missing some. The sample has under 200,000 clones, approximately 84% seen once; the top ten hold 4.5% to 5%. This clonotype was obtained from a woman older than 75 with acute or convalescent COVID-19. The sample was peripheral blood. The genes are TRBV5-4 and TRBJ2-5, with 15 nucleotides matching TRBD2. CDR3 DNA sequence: TGTGCCAGCAGCTCAGGACTAGCGGGAGGGCTTTCGGAGACCCAGTACTTC. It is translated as CASSSGLAGGLSETQYF.